Each of the 9 T cell receptor beta chains below was sequenced from the same sample in a study of cytomegalovirus exposure and HLA in healthy donors. It was with 60 Vbeta and 13 Jbeta primers that the PCR ran. TCRdb's table, derived via immunoSEQ multiplex PCR, lists solely in-frame clones and lacks some. This table lists some 70,000 clones. What was sequenced was PBMCs. Every receptor here comes from a man aged 40-49 years in good health and CMV-seronegative.

The chain links TRBV13 to TRBJ1-2; no definite D call. Trimming stripped 1 base from V and 2 bases from J, with 5 bases between. CDR1 PRHDT and CDR2 FYEKMQ come from the germline V gene (reference sequence). The CDR3 sequence is 13 residues long. The CDR3 sequence: CASSLEQNYGYTF. CDR3 nucleotides: TGTGCCAGCAGCTTAGAACAGAACTATGGCTACACCTTC.

V and J are TRBV7-3 and TRBJ1-2, with D possibly matching TRBD1 (5 bases). In germline, CDR1 is SGHTA, CDR2 FQGTGA. V lost 5 bases and J 6 bases, leaving 13 bases between the germline ends. CDR3 length: 13 amino acids. The CDR3 bases are TGTGCCAGCAGCGCAGTCCAGGGCGATGGCTACACCTTC. The encoded protein is CASSAVQGDGYTF.

This chain links TRBV5-4 with TRBJ2-2; D possibly corresponds to TRBD2 (5 bases). V dropped 0 bases and J dropped 4 bases, with 13 bases sitting between them. The CDR3 extends over 16 amino acids. CDR1 and CDR2 from the germline V gene are SGHNT and YYREEE (reference sequence). The DNA of the CDR3 is TGTGCCAGCAGCTTGGAACGGGGTAGGACCACCGGGGAGCTGTTTTTT. It is translated as CASSLERGRTTGELFF.

This sequence joins TRBV2 and TRBJ1-5; no firm D call. The germline V gene has CDR1 SNHLY and CDR2 FYNNEI. The V and J ends lost 0 bases and 1 base respectively, with 10 bases between them. This CDR3 is 16 amino acids long. The CDR3 nucleotides read TGTGCCAGCAGTGAAGCCCCGGGGATAAGCAATCAGCCCCAGCATTTT. Encoded protein: CASSEAPGISNQPQHF.

The chain uses TRBV28 and TRBJ1-4; TRBD1 aligns across 9 bases. Germline CDR1 and CDR2: MDHEN and SYDVKM. This CDR3 has 15 residues. J was trimmed by 7 bases and V by 4 bases; bases with no gene match: 7. The CDR3 nucleotides are TGTGCCAGCAGTTCACGGGACAGGGCGGGTGAAAAACTGTTTTTT. Translated, it gives CASSSRDRAGEKLFF. Full variable domain (remainder filled in from reference TRBV28 and TRBJ1-4): DVKVTQSSRYLVKRTGEKVFLECVQDMDHENMFWYRQDPGLGLRLIYFSYDVKMKEKGDIPEGYSVSREKKERFSLILESASTNQTSMYLCASSSRDRAGEKLFFGSGTQLSVL.

CDR3 bases: TGCGCCAGCAGCCTCGGGACAGACCCCACAGATACGCAGTATTTT. It is translated as CASSLGTDPTDTQYF. This chain links TRBV5-1 with TRBJ2-3; 7 bases are shared with TRBD1. The CDR3 is made up of 15 amino acids. The trim removed 4 bases at V and 2 bases at J, leaving 7 bases unmatched. Germline V gene sequence: CDR1 SGHRS, CDR2 YFSETQ.

V usage is TRBV6-1 and J usage is TRBJ2-4, with TRBD2 as a possible D gene (7 bases). CDR1 and CDR2 from the germline V gene are MNHNS and SASEGT. Trimming left V 0 bases short and J 8 bases short, with 11 bases between. This CDR3 contains 14 residues. Written as DNA, the CDR3 is TGTGCCAGCAGTGAAGCAGGGGGGGAGGACATTCAGTACTTC. Protein: CASSEAGGEDIQYF.

The chain joins TRBV7-9 to TRBJ2-2; 8 bases line up with TRBD2. The CDR3 loop spans 18 amino acids. CDR1 SEHNR and CDR2 FQNEAQ come from the germline V gene (reference sequence). J lost 2 bases, V lost 5 bases, and 13 bases had no gene match. The CDR3 DNA is TGTGCCAGCAGCACCTACCGGCTAGCGGGTCCTAACACCGGGGAGCTGTTTTTT. As protein: CASSTYRLAGPNTGELFF.

The chain couples TRBV5-1 to TRBJ2-7, with D possibly TRBD2 on 6 matching bases. This CDR3 is built from 14 residues. Germline loops: CDR1 SGHRS, CDR2 YFSETQ. Trimming removed 0 bases at V and 2 bases at J, with 9 bases between. This CDR3 is CASSLAGETYEQYF. As DNA, the CDR3 is TGCGCCAGCAGCTTGGCGGGGGAAACCTACGAGCAGTACTTC.